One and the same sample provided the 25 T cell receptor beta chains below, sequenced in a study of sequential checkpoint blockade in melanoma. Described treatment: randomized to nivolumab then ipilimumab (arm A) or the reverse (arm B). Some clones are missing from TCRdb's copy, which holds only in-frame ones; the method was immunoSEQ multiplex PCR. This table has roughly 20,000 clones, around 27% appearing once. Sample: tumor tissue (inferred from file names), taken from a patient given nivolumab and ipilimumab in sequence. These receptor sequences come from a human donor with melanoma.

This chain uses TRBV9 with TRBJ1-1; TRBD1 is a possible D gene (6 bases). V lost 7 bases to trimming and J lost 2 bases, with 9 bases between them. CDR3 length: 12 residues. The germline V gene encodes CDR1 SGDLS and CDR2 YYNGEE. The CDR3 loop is CASGRGNTEAFF. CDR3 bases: TGTGCCAGCGGCAGGGGTAACACTGAAGCTTTCTTT.

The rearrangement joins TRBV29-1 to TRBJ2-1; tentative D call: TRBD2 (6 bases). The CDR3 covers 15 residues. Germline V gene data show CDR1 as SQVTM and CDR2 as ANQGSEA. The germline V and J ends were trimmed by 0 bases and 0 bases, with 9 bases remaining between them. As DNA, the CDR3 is TGCAGCGTTGAAGATTTGGGGGGCTCCTACAATGAGCAGTTCTTC. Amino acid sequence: CSVEDLGGSYNEQFF.

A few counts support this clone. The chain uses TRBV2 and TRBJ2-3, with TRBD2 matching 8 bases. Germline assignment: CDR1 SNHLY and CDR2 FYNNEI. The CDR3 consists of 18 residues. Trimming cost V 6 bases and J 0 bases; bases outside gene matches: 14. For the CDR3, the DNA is TGTGCCAGCAGCCGTTCCCTCACTAGCGGAGGTAGCACAGATACGCAGTATTTT. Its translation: CASSRSLTSGGSTDTQYF.

DNA for the CDR3: TGTGCCAGCAGTTTGACACAGGGGGGCACTGAAGCTTTCTTT. The encoded protein is CASSLTQGGTEAFF. V usage is TRBV6-8 and J usage is TRBJ1-1, with TRBD1 matching 8 bases. The CDR3 length is 14 residues. Per germline, CDR1 MNHGY and CDR2 SAAAGT. With 4 bases clipped from V and 4 bases from J, the junction kept 5 bases outside the gene matches.

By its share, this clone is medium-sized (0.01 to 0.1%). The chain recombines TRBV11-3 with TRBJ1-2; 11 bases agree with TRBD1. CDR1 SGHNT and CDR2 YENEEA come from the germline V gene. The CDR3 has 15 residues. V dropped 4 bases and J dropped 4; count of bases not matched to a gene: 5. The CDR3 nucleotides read TGTGCCAGCAGCTCGCGGACAGGGGGCAGCTATGGCTACACCTTC. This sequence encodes CASSSRTGGSYGYTF.

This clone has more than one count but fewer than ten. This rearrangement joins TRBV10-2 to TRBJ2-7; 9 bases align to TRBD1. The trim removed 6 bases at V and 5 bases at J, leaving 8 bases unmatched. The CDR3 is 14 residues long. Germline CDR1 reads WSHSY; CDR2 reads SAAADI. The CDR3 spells CASRQTGGGHEQYF. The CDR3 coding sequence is TGCGCCAGCAGACAGACAGGGGGGGGCCACGAGCAGTACTTC.

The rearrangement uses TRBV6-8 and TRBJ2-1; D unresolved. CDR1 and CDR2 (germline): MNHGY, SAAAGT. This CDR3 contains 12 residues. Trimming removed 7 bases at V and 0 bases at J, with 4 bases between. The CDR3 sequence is CASTSSYNEQFF. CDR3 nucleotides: TGTGCCAGCACCAGCTCCTACAATGAGCAGTTCTTC.

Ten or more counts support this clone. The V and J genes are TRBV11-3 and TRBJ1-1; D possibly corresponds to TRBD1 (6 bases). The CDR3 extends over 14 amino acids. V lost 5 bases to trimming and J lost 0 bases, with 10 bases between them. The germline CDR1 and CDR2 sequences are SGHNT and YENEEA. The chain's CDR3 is CASSKDSLNTEAFF. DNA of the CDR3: TGTGCCAGCAGCAAGGACAGCCTGAACACTGAAGCTTTCTTT.

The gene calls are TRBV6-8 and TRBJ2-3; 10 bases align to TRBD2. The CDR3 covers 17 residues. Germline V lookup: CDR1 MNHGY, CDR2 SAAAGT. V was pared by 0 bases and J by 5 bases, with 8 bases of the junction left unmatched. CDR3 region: CASSYSRLAGEVDTQYF. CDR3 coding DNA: TGTGCCAGCAGTTACTCGAGGCTAGCGGGAGAGGTAGATACGCAGTATTTT.

The CDR3 DNA is TGCGCCAGCAGCTTGGATCAGGGGGCGTACGAGCAGTACTTC. It translates to CASSLDQGAYEQYF. The rearrangement joins TRBV5-1 to TRBJ2-7; 8 nucleotides line up with TRBD1. V was pared by 0 bases and J by 4 bases, with 3 bases of the junction left unmatched. CDR1 is SGHRS and CDR2 is YFSETQ in the germline V gene. The CDR3 covers 14 residues.

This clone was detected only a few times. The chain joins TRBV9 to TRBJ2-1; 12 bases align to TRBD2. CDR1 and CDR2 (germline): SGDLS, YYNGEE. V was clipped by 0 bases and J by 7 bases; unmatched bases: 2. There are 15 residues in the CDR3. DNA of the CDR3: TGTGCCAGCAGCGTAGCTAGCGGGGGGGTTAATGAGCAGTTCTTC. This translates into CASSVASGGVNEQFF.

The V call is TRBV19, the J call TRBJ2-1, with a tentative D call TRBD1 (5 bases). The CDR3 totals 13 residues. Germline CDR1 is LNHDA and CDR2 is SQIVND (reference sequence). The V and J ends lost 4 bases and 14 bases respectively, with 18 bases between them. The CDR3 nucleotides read TGTGCCAGTAGTAGCCCGTTCCATTTAGGGGAGTTCTTC. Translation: CASSSPFHLGEFF.

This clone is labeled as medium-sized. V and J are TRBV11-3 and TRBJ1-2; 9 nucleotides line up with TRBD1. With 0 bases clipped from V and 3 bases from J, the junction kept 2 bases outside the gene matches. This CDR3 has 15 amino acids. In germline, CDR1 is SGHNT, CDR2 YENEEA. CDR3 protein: CASSLERDRDYGYTF. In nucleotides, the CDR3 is TGTGCCAGCAGCTTAGAGAGGGACAGGGACTATGGCTACACCTTC.

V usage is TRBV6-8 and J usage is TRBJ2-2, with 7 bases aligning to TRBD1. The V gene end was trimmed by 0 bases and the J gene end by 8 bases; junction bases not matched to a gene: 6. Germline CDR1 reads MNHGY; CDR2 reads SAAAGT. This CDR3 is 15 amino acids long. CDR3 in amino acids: CASSYSRQGQGELFF. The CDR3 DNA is TGTGCCAGCAGTTACTCCAGACAGGGTCAGGGGGAGCTGTTTTTT.

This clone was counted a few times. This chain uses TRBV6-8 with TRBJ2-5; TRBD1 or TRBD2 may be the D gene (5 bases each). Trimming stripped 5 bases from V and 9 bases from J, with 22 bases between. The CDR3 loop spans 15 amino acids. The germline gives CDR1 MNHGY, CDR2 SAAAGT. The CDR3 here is CASSDLTGRPEAQYF. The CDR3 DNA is TGTGCCAGCAGTGACCTCACAGGACGCCCGGAGGCCCAGTACTTC.

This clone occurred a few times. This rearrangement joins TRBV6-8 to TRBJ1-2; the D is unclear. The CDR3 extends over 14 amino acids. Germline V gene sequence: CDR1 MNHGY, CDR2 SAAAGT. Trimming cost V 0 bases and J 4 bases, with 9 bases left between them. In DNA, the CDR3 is TGTGCCAGCAGTTACTCGAAACAGTCCTATGGCTACACCTTC. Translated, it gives CASSYSKQSYGYTF.

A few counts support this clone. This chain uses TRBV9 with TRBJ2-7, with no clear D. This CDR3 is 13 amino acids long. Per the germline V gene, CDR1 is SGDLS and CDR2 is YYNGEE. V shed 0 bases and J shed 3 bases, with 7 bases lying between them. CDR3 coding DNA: TGTGCCAGCAGCGTAGCGACGAACTACGAGCAGTACTTC. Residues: CASSVATNYEQYF.

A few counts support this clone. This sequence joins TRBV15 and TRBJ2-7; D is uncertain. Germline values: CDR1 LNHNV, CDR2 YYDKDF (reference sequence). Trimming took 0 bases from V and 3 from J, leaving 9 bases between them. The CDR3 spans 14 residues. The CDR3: CATSRDRTSYEQYF. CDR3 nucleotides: TGTGCCACCAGCAGAGATCGTACCAGCTACGAGCAGTACTTC.

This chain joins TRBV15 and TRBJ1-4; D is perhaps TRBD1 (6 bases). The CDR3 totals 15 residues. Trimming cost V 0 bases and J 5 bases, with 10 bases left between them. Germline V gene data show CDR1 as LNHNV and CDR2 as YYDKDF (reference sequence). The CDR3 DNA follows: TGTGCCACCAGCAGAGAAAGGACAGCAAATGAAAAACTGTTTTTT. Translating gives CATSRERTANEKLFF.

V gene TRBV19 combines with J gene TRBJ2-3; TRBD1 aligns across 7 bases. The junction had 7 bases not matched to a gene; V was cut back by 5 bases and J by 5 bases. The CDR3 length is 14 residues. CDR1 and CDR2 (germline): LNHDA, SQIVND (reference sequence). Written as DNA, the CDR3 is TGTGCCAGTAGTGCACAGGGGACCGGAGATACGCAGTATTTT. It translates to CASSAQGTGDTQYF. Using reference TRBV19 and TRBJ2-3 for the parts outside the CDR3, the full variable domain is DGGITQSPKYLFRKEGQNVTLSCEQNLNHDAMYWYRQDPGQGLRLIYYSQIVNDFQKGDIAEGYSVSREKKESFPLTVTSAQKNPTAFYLCASSAQGTGDTQYFGPGTRLTVL.

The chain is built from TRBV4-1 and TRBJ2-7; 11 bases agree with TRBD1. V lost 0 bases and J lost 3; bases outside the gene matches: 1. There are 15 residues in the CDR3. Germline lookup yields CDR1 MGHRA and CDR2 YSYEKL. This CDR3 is CASSQDGTGGYEQYF. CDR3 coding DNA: TGCGCCAGCAGCCAAGACGGGACAGGGGGCTACGAGCAGTACTTC.

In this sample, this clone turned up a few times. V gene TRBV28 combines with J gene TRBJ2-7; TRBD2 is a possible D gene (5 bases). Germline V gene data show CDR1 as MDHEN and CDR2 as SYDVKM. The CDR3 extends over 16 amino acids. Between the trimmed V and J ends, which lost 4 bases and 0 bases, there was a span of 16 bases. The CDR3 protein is CASSSRTAVYSYEQYF. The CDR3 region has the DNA TGTGCCAGCAGTTCCAGGACTGCCGTTTACTCCTACGAGCAGTACTTC.

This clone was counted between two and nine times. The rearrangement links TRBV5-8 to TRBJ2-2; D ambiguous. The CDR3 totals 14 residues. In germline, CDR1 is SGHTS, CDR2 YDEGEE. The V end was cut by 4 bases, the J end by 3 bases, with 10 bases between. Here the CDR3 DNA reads TGTGCCAGCAGCCAAGTAACGGACACCGGGGAGCTGTTTTTT. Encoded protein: CASSQVTDTGELFF.

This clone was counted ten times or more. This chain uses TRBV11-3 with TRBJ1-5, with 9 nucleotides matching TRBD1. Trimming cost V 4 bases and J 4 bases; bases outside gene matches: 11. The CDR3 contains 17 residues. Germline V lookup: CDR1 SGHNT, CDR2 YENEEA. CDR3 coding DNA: TGTGCCAGCAGCTGGGGACAGGGAAGGAGTGGGAATCAGCCCCAGCATTTT. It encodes CASSWGQGRSGNQPQHF.

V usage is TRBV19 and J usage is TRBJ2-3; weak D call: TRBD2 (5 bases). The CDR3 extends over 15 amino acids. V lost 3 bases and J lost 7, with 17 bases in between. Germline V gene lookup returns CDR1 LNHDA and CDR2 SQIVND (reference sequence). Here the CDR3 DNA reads TGTGCCAGTAGTATTGGAGGTAGGGTAGCAAATACGCAGTATTTT. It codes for CASSIGGRVANTQYF.